These T cell receptor beta chains were read from a single sample in a study of blood T cells in healthy people across ages. TCRdb recomputed calls from the 5' RACE reads with MiXCR, one row per CDR3 protein. Among about 1.6 million distinct CDR3 sequences, approximately 32% were seen once, and the ten largest hold 11%. Sample: blood. The source of these receptors is a woman under 40 in good health. Each CDR3 is given with its conserved first and last residue. Fields, in order: clone size, D gene, V gene, J gene, CDR3 DNA, CDR3 protein. A D gene is named only where the DNA matches it firmly. Clone size is shown for a subset of rows, as once, few, many or a class of expanded clone.

size: .; D: TRBD1; V: TRBV6-1; J: TRBJ2-1; DNA: TGTGCCAGCATATGGGGGACAGCCTACAATGAGCAGTTCTTC; CDR3: CASIWGTAYNEQFF
size: few; D: .; V: TRBV12-5; J: TRBJ2-1; DNA: TGTGCTAGTACCCTCAGGCAGGTTGACAATGAGCAGTTCTTC; CDR3: CASTLRQVDNEQFF
size: .; D: .; V: TRBV6-1; J: TRBJ2-1; DNA: TGTGCCAGCAGTGATCGCGTCGGCAATGAGCAGTTCTTC; CDR3: CASSDRVGNEQFF
size: few; D: TRBD2; V: TRBV6-2/TRBV6-3; J: TRBJ2-3; DNA: TGTGCCAGCAGTTACTTCACTAGCGGAAGTTATAGCACAGATACGCAGTATTTT; CDR3: CASSYFTSGSYSTDTQYF
size: few; D: .; V: TRBV4-1; J: TRBJ2-5; DNA: TGCGCCAGCAGCCAAGGAAGGGCTCGGGGGGCCAAAGAGACCCAGTACTTC; CDR3: CASSQGRARGAKETQYF
size: .; D: .; V: TRBV12-3/TRBV12-4; J: TRBJ2-4; DNA: TGTGCCAGCAGTTTGACGGAAGGGGGCAAAAACATTCAGTACTTC; CDR3: CASSLTEGGKNIQYF
size: .; D: .; V: TRBV7-9; J: TRBJ2-1; DNA: TGTGCCAGCAGCAGGACGACCAAGCAGTTCTTC; CDR3: CASSRTTKQFF
size: .; D: TRBD1; V: TRBV6-1; J: TRBJ1-1; DNA: TGTGCCAGCAGACACAGGGGGGGCACTGAAGCTTTCTTT; CDR3: CASRHRGGTEAFF
size: once; D: .; V: TRBV12-3/TRBV12-4; J: TRBJ2-2; DNA: TGTGCCAGCAGTTTGTTGTTGACAGGCGGGACCGGGGAGCTGTTTTTT; CDR3: CASSLLLTGGTGELFF
size: many; D: TRBD2; V: TRBV20-1; J: TRBJ2-7; DNA: TGCAGTGCTACAGCGGGGGCTCTCCCTTCGCAGTACTTC; CDR3: CSATAGALPSQYF
size: .; D: TRBD1; V: TRBV29-1; J: TRBJ1-1; DNA: TGCAGCGCTCCGGGACAGGGGGCTGAAGCTTTCTTT; CDR3: CSAPGQGAEAFF
size: .; D: .; V: TRBV20-1; J: TRBJ1-6; DNA: TGCAGTGCTAGGGACCTAGGTTGGAGCTCCTATAATTCACCCCTCCACTTT; CDR3: CSARDLGWSSYNSPLHF
size: once; D: .; V: TRBV4-1; J: TRBJ2-6; DNA: TGCGCCAGCAGCCAAGATCAGAACGGCCTCTCTGGGGCCAACGTCCTGACTTTC; CDR3: CASSQDQNGLSGANVLTF
size: .; D: TRBD2; V: TRBV12-3/TRBV12-4; J: TRBJ2-1; DNA: TGTGCCAGCAGTTTATGGGCTAGCGGGAAGGTTGAGCAGTTCTTC; CDR3: CASSLWASGKVEQFF
size: .; D: TRBD1; V: TRBV20-1; J: TRBJ1-2; DNA: TGCAGTGCTGGGGACAGGGGGCGTAATGGCTACACCTTC; CDR3: CSAGDRGRNGYTF
size: .; D: TRBD1; V: TRBV28; J: TRBJ2-5; DNA: TGTGCCAGCAGTTTAGACGGGACAGGGGCAACCCAGTACTTC; CDR3: CASSLDGTGATQYF
size: .; D: .; V: TRBV2; J: TRBJ1-1; DNA: TGTGCCAGCAGTGTGAGACCCTCGAACACTGAAGCTTTCTTT; CDR3: CASSVRPSNTEAFF
size: few; D: .; V: TRBV4-1; J: TRBJ2-1; DNA: TGCGCCAGCAGCCAAGTGGATTTGGGGTTTGGGAATGAGCAGTTCTTC; CDR3: CASSQVDLGFGNEQFF
size: few; D: .; V: TRBV29-1; J: TRBJ2-1; DNA: TGCAGCGTTGAGCCCTACAATGAGCAGTTCTTC; CDR3: CSVEPYNEQFF
size: .; D: .; V: TRBV4-1; J: TRBJ1-6; DNA: TGCGCCAGCAGCTCACGTGGGGGGGCCCTCCACTTT; CDR3: CASSSRGGALHF
size: .; D: .; V: TRBV20-1; J: TRBJ1-1; DNA: TGCAGTGCTAGAGTTAGCCATCCAGACAGCTCCTACACTGAAGCTTTCTTT; CDR3: CSARVSHPDSSYTEAFF
size: few; D: .; V: TRBV10-3; J: TRBJ2-7; DNA: TGTGCCATCAGAGGGAATTTGCACGAGCAGTACTTC; CDR3: CAIRGNLHEQYF
size: .; D: TRBD2; V: TRBV9; J: TRBJ2-7; DNA: TGTGCCAGCAGCCAAGGGACTAGCGGCGCCCTTTCCTACGAGCAGTACTTC; CDR3: CASSQGTSGALSYEQYF
size: .; D: .; V: TRBV29-1; J: TRBJ2-1; DNA: TGCAGCGCTGGAGCGGACAATGAGCAGTTCTTC; CDR3: CSAGADNEQFF
size: many; D: .; V: TRBV7-9; J: TRBJ1-1; DNA: TGTGCCAGCAGCTCCCCGGCCCTGAACACTGAAGCTTTCTTT; CDR3: CASSSPALNTEAFF
size: .; D: .; V: TRBV28; J: TRBJ1-2; DNA: TGTGCCACCAGGGCTCTAAATGGCTACACCTTC; CDR3: CATRALNGYTF
size: few; D: TRBD2; V: TRBV9; J: TRBJ2-7; DNA: TGTGCCAGCAGCGTAGGTTCTAGCGGCGCCTACGAGCAGTACTTC; CDR3: CASSVGSSGAYEQYF
size: .; D: TRBD2; V: TRBV5-1; J: TRBJ2-7; DNA: TGCGCCAGCGGCTTGGGACTAGCGGGATACCTCGAGCAGTACTTC; CDR3: CASGLGLAGYLEQYF
size: .; D: .; V: TRBV10-3; J: TRBJ2-4; DNA: TGTGCCATCAGTGAGCCGGACTTGACAGCCAAAAACATTCAGTACTTC; CDR3: CAISEPDLTAKNIQYF
size: .; D: .; V: TRBV10-3; J: TRBJ2-1; DNA: TGTGCCATCAGTGATCCTGGGGGTGAGCAGTTCTTC; CDR3: CAISDPGGEQFF
size: few; D: TRBD1; V: TRBV7-6; J: TRBJ1-2; DNA: TGTGCCAGCAGCTCCTTAGAAGACAGGGGGCGCTTGGTTGGCTACACCTTC; CDR3: CASSSLEDRGRLVGYTF
size: .; D: .; V: TRBV11-2; J: TRBJ2-3; DNA: TGTACCAGCAGCTTAGCGGCGATAACAGATACGCAGTATTTT; CDR3: CTSSLAAITDTQYF
size: many; D: .; V: TRBV7-2; J: TRBJ2-6; DNA: TGTGCCAGCAGTCAAGTGCGTTACTCTGGGGCCAACGTCCTGACTTTC; CDR3: CASSQVRYSGANVLTF
size: few; D: .; V: TRBV19; J: TRBJ1-4; DNA: TGTGCCAGTAAAGAGTCTGCAACTAATGAAAAACTGTTTTTT; CDR3: CASKESATNEKLFF
size: .; D: .; V: TRBV28; J: TRBJ2-5; DNA: TGTGCCAGCAGTTTCCCGGGACGGTCCGAAGAGACCCAGTACTTC; CDR3: CASSFPGRSEETQYF
size: few; D: .; V: TRBV20-1; J: TRBJ2-4; DNA: TGCAGTGCTAGGAGTGGGGTGATGGAAAACATTCAGTACTTC; CDR3: CSARSGVMENIQYF
size: .; D: .; V: TRBV20-1; J: TRBJ1-2; DNA: TGCAGTGCTAGTGAGGCAGCTAACTATGGCTACACCTTC; CDR3: CSASEAANYGYTF
size: .; D: TRBD1; V: TRBV27; J: TRBJ2-1; DNA: TGTGCCAGCAGTTTATGGGGGACAGCACAATACAATGAGCAGTTCTTC; CDR3: CASSLWGTAQYNEQFF
size: .; D: .; V: TRBV20-1; J: TRBJ2-7; DNA: TGCAGTGCTAGAGATTTGGTGAGGGTGGGAATATCCTACGAGCAGTACTTC; CDR3: CSARDLVRVGISYEQYF
size: .; D: TRBD1; V: TRBV20-1; J: TRBJ1-2; DNA: TGCAGTGCTACCGGGACAGATTATAACTATGGCTACACCTTC; CDR3: CSATGTDYNYGYTF
size: .; D: TRBD2; V: TRBV20-1; J: TRBJ2-1; DNA: TGCAGTGCTCTGACTAGCGGGGGGGCTTTTGAGCAGTTCTTC; CDR3: CSALTSGGAFEQFF
size: few; D: .; V: TRBV6-1; J: TRBJ2-7; DNA: TGTGCCAGCAGTGAAGCGGAAGGCTCCTACGAGCAGTACTTC; CDR3: CASSEAEGSYEQYF
size: few; D: TRBD2; V: TRBV7-6; J: TRBJ2-3; DNA: TGTGCCAGCAGCCCCCAGCGGGGCGGTTTGGATACGCAGTATTTT; CDR3: CASSPQRGGLDTQYF
size: few; D: .; V: TRBV7-9; J: TRBJ2-2; DNA: TGTGCCAGCAGCTTAGACCAGGGACCGAACACCGGGGAGCTGTTTTTT; CDR3: CASSLDQGPNTGELFF
size: .; D: .; V: TRBV18; J: TRBJ2-7; DNA: TGTGCCAGCTCACCGCTGGCTACCTCCTACGAGCAGTACTTC; CDR3: CASSPLATSYEQYF
size: .; D: TRBD2; V: TRBV6-4; J: TRBJ2-4; DNA: TGTGCCAGCAATAGATGGGAGGGACTAGCGGGTGATCCCTGCACCATAAAGTACTTC; CDR3: CASNRWEGLAGDPCTIKYF
size: .; D: TRBD2; V: TRBV3-1; J: TRBJ2-1; DNA: TGTGCCAGCAGCCAACGCCCCCTCGGACTAGCGGGAGAGTATGAGCAGTTCTTC; CDR3: CASSQRPLGLAGEYEQFF
size: .; D: .; V: TRBV20-1; J: TRBJ1-1; DNA: TGCAGTGCTAGATACCAGACAGTTAACACTGAAGCTTTCTTT; CDR3: CSARYQTVNTEAFF
size: .; D: .; V: TRBV11-2; J: TRBJ1-3; DNA: TGTGCCAGCAGCCCCGCCCGGAAGGGGAGTGTATATTTT; CDR3: CASSPARKGSVYF
size: .; D: TRBD1; V: TRBV7-6; J: TRBJ2-7; DNA: TGTGCCGGCAGCCCTTTTACCGGGACAGGAGTCTACGAGCAGTACTTC; CDR3: CAGSPFTGTGVYEQYF